This T cell receptor beta chain comes out of a study of CD8+ T cells in alopecia areata. Study findings and constraints: Clonality in lesional scalp, especially alopecia totalis/universalis, exceeded that of normal scalp. Tissue-resident alphabeta T cells belonging to normal skin likewise get sequenced within scalp specimens. It was observed that many expanded lesional clones persisted in scalp and blood during tofacitinib.

Indicated treatment: oral pan-JAK inhibitor, 5-10 mg twice daily. As part of sample collection, lesional scalp punch biopsies and peripheral blood were taken from alopecia areata patients. With regard to this clone: Its target is unknown.

Once RNA had been extracted, it was reverse transcribed into cDNA to act as the sequencing template. TCRdb keeps only in-frame clones here, not all; method: immunoSEQ multiplex PCR. This repertoire shows 150,000 to 200,000 clones, 60% found once; its top ten account for 0.95% to 1.1%. The CDR3 is 12 residues long. Trimming took off 2 bases at V and 7 bases at J, with 9 bases between the two ends. Germline V CDR1 and CDR2: SGHAT, FQNNGV. Sequences were derived from CD4+ T cells sorted from blood, sampled at week 24, from a patient treated with tofacitinib. V usage is TRBV11-2 and J usage is TRBJ2-7; D gene unclear. This TCR derives from a human donor with alopecia areata. The DNA of the CDR3 is TGTGCCAGCAGCTTAAGCTTCCAGGAGCAGTACTTC. It codes for CASSLSFQEQYF.